This T cell receptor (beta chain) was identified during a study of vaccination and CD4 T cells after COVID-19. Study-wide background: Convalescent donors: six male, four female; seven Caucasian, two Asian, one multiracial, two Hispanic. Cellular stimulation was performed using overlapping spike peptides derived from SARS-CoV-2, HCoV-NL63, HCoV-OC43 and HCoV-229E. Each control was exposed to a CEFX pool, an HIV-1 Nef pool, or no peptide at all.

Trimming removed 8 bases from V and 3 bases from J, with 19 bases in between. Germline V gives CDR1 MNHEY, CDR2 SVGAGI. The CDR3 sequence is 16 residues long. Treatment meaning: approximately 9-day PBMC culture with coronavirus spike peptide pools or control peptides (ViraFEST assay). Harvesting of the unexposed donor's CD4+ T cells predated the COVID-19 pandemic (2011-2018). PBMCs, plated at roughly 2.2 million per well, were grown in the presence of around 11 IU/ml IL-2 and about 10 ug/ml peptide pools. Remarks on this clonotype: The target antigen is unknown.

Cultured CD4+ T cells had their DNA profiled by the Oncomine TCR Beta short-read assay. One entry per CDR3 protein, called by TCRdb with MiXCR from the PCR reads. The repertoire holds more than 4,000 distinct CDR3 sequences, with 42% as singletons. The source material was CD4+ T cells from blood, cultured in vitro. V is TRBV6-5 and J is TRBJ2-2; D might be TRBD2 (7 bases). The receptor comes from a human donor in good health. The CDR3 coding sequence is TGTGCCAGCGTTACAGTGGGGGGGGCCGACACCGGGGAGCTGTTTTTT. Amino acid sequence: CASVTVGGADTGELFF.